This is a list of T cell receptor beta chains from one sample in a study of cytomegalovirus exposure and HLA in healthy donors. Only in-frame clones appear in the TCRdb table, and some are missing; sequencing was by immunoSEQ multiplex PCR. The sample yields about 160,000 clones, about 65% seen once. The sample consisted of PBMCs. The receptor source for this set is a man between 40 and 49 years old in good health and CMV-seropositive. Each CDR3 is given with its conserved first and last residue. D genes are given only for firm matches. Clone sizes are given selectively: once, few, many, or a class where the clone is expanded.

once | TRBJ2-3 | . | TRBV6-5 | TGTGCCAGCAGTTACTCGGGGGGGCTTGGCACAGATACGCAGTATTTT | CASSYSGGLGTDTQYF
once | TRBJ1-2 | . | TRBV5-4 | TGTGCCAGCAGCTTGCAGGGGACCGGCTATGGCTACACCTTC | CASSLQGTGYGYTF
few | TRBJ2-1 | . | TRBV6-6 | TGTGCCAGCCGCCCTTGGGGGGAGAATGAGCAGTTCTTC | CASRPWGENEQFF
. | TRBJ1-6 | . | TRBV4-1 | TGCGCCAGCAGCCCGGGGAGGGTCCAGTCACCCCTCCACTTT | CASSPGRVQSPLHF
. | TRBJ1-4 | . | TRBV6-1 | TGTGCCAGCAGTGAGGACAGAAATGAAAAACTGTTTTTT | CASSEDRNEKLFF
. | TRBJ1-5 | . | TRBV12-2 | TGTGCAAGTCGCTGTAGAGTTGACAGGACAAATGCACGCAATCAGCCCCAGCATTTT | CASRCRVDRTNARNQPQHF
. | TRBJ2-3 | . | TRBV4-3 | TGCGCCAGCAGCCAAGGGGTAGGGGTATACACAGATACGCAGTATTTT | CASSQGVGVYTDTQYF
. | TRBJ1-2 | . | TRBV7-9 | TGTGCCAGCAGCTTAGCCCGCCAGGGGCCTAAGTATGGCTACACCTTC | CASSLARQGPKYGYTF
. | TRBJ2-2 | TRBD1 | TRBV5-1 | TGCGCCAGCAGCCCCGGGGCAGGGGGTGGAACCGGGGAGCTGTTTTTT | CASSPGAGGGTGELFF
. | TRBJ1-2 | TRBD1 | TRBV5-1 | TGCGCCAGCAGTTTTAATGACAGGGCCTATGGCTACACCTTC | CASSFNDRAYGYTF
. | TRBJ1-6 | TRBD1 | TRBV5-1 | TGCGCCAGCAGCCTGGGACAGGGGAAAACTAATTCACCCCTCCACTTT | CASSLGQGKTNSPLHF
. | TRBJ2-7 | TRBD1 | TRBV4-1 | TGCGCCAGCAGCCGCACCGGGACAGGGTTAAACGAGCAGTACTTC | CASSRTGTGLNEQYF
once | TRBJ1-4 | . | TRBV18 | TGTGCCAGCTCACCAGATGGCAACACTAATGAAAAACTGTTTTTT | CASSPDGNTNEKLFF
. | TRBJ2-3 | TRBD2 | TRBV5-6 | TGTGCCAGCAGCTTGACTAGCGGGGGGGGCCGCACAGATACGCAGTATTTT | CASSLTSGGGRTDTQYF
. | TRBJ2-7 | . | TRBV29-1 | TGCAGCGTTGAAGTCGGGGGCTACGAGCAGTACTTC | CSVEVGGYEQYF
few | TRBJ1-5 | . | TRBV15 | TGTGCCACCAGCAGGGGAGGGAATCAGCCCCAGCATTTT | CATSRGGNQPQHF
. | TRBJ2-7 | . | TRBV6-6 | TGTGCCAGCAGTTACAACAGGGACGAGCAGTACTTC | CASSYNRDEQYF
. | TRBJ1-2 | TRBD1 | TRBV5-6 | TGTGCCAGCAGTCAGGACAGGAACTATGGCTACACCTTC | CASSQDRNYGYTF
. | TRBJ1-3 | . | TRBV4-1 | TGCGCCAGCAGCCGGACAGCCGCCCAGTTTGGAAACACCATATATTTT | CASSRTAAQFGNTIYF
once | TRBJ1-3 | . | TRBV7-9 | TGTGCCAGCAGCTCCGGACAGCTAGTTGGAAACACCATATATTTT | CASSSGQLVGNTIYF
. | TRBJ1-3 | TRBD1 | TRBV7-2 | TGTGCCAGCAGCCTGGACAGGGCGTCTGGAAACACCATATATTTT | CASSLDRASGNTIYF
. | TRBJ1-1 | TRBD1 | TRBV4-3 | TGCGCCAGCAGCCAAGGTCGGGCACAGGGGGCAAGGGATGAAGCTTTCTTT | CASSQGRAQGARDEAFF
. | TRBJ2-7 | TRBD1 | TRBV11-3 | TGTGCCAGCAGCCGGGGACAGGGTAACGAGCAGTACTTC | CASSRGQGNEQYF
. | TRBJ1-2 | . | TRBV11-2 | TGTGCCCTCCCGGCCAGGGGAGAGGGTGGCTACACCTTC | CALPARGEGGYTF
once | TRBJ2-1 | TRBD1 | TRBV7-9 | TGTGCCAGCAGCTCGGGACAGACGGGCTCCTACAATGAGCAGTTCTTC | CASSSGQTGSYNEQFF
. | TRBJ1-2 | TRBD1 | TRBV11-2 | TGTGCCAGCAGCGGGGACAGGGAGGGTGGCTACACCTTC | CASSGDREGGYTF
few | TRBJ2-2 | . | TRBV7-9 | TGTGCCAGCAGTCACAGGGTCACCGGGGAGCTGTTTTTT | CASSHRVTGELFF
. | TRBJ2-3 | TRBD2 | TRBV7-6 | TGTGCCATCCGGGGGGGTGGGACAGATACGCAGTATTTT | CAIRGGGTDTQYF
. | TRBJ2-7 | . | TRBV13 | TGTGCCAGCAGCCCCTGGGAGTCTATGAGCGAGCAGTACTTC | CASSPWESMSEQYF
. | TRBJ1-5 | TRBD1 | TRBV19 | TGTGCCAGTAGTGCGCCGGGACAGGGGGAGCCCCAGCATTTT | CASSAPGQGEPQHF
. | TRBJ1-2 | . | TRBV6-1 | TGTGCCAGCAGTGAATTGGGAGCCGACCTTTACCTCTATGGCTACACCTTC | CASSELGADLYLYGYTF
. | TRBJ1-5 | . | TRBV5-6 | TGTGCCAGCAGCTTTTTTGGTCCGCCGGGAGGGATCAATCAGCCCCAGCATTTT | CASSFFGPPGGINQPQHF
few | TRBJ2-7 | TRBD2 | TRBV11-2 | TGTGCCAGCAGCTTAGATCTCGGGGGGTCGAGGGACGGCTACGAGCAGTACTTC | CASSLDLGGSRDGYEQYF
once | TRBJ1-1 | . | TRBV27 | TGTGCCAGCGAAAGTCAGGACAGTAACACTGAAGCTTTCTTT | CASESQDSNTEAFF
. | TRBJ1-1 | . | TRBV6-5 | TGTGCCAGCAGTTACTCGTTCGACACTGAAGCTTTCTTT | CASSYSFDTEAFF
. | TRBJ2-1 | . | TRBV4-1 | TGCGCCAGCAGCCTCACTAATGAGCAGTTCTTC | CASSLTNEQFF
. | TRBJ2-6 | TRBD1 | TRBV4-3 | TGCGCCAGCAGCCACGACAGGGGGGCTGGGGCCAACGTCCTGACTTTC | CASSHDRGAGANVLTF
. | TRBJ1-4 | TRBD1 | TRBV15 | TGTGCCACCCAACAGGGGCAGAGTCCTCATGAAAAACTGTTTTTT | CATQQGQSPHEKLFF
. | TRBJ2-4 | . | TRBV15 | TGTGCCACCAGCAGGAACAGGGTTGGGGCCAAAAACATTCAGTACTTC | CATSRNRVGAKNIQYF
few | TRBJ2-7 | . | TRBV28 | TGTGCCAGCAGCTCACAGGGAAACTCCTACGAGCAGTACTTC | CASSSQGNSYEQYF
few | TRBJ1-5 | . | TRBV9 | TGTGCCAGCGGTGCGGGCAATCAGCCCCAGCATTTT | CASGAGNQPQHF
. | TRBJ2-7 | TRBD1 | TRBV5-6 | TGTGCCAGCAGCGTGCCCGGGACAGGTTCCGAGCAGTACTTC | CASSVPGTGSEQYF
once | TRBJ1-3 | . | TRBV5-4 | TGTGCCAGCAGCTTGGCCCCGTCGGGAAACACCATATATTTT | CASSLAPSGNTIYF
. | TRBJ2-2 | TRBD1 | TRBV7-2 | TGTGCCAGCACCACCGGGACAGCGAACACCGGGGAGCTGTTTTTT | CASTTGTANTGELFF
. | TRBJ1-2 | TRBD1 | TRBV2 | TGTGCCAGCAGGGACAGGGGACTAGCTAACTATGGCTACACCTTC | CASRDRGLANYGYTF
once | TRBJ1-5 | . | TRBV11-2 | TGTGCCAGCAGCTTAGGAAAAAGCAGGGCTAGCAATCAGCCCCAGCATTTT | CASSLGKSRASNQPQHF
. | TRBJ1-5 | . | TRBV19 | TGTGCCAGTAGTGTCCGGGACATACGGGGTTCAGATAGCAATCAGCCCCAGCATTTT | CASSVRDIRGSDSNQPQHF